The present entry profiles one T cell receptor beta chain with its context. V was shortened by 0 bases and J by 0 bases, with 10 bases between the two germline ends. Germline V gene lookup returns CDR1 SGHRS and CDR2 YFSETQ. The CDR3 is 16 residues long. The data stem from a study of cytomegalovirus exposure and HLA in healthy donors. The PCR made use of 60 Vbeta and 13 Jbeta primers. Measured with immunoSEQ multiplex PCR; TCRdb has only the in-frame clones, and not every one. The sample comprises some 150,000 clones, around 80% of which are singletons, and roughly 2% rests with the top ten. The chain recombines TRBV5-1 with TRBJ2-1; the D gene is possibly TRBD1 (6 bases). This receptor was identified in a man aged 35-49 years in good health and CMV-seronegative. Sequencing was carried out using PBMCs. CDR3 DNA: TGCGCCAGCAGCTTGGGGGGGCGGAGCTCCTACAATGAGCAGTTCTTC. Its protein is CASSLGGRSSYNEQFF.